The next 30 T cell receptor beta chains were all read from a single sample in a study of T cells after somatic rescue of genetic block. The assay was immunoSEQ multiplex PCR, and TCRdb's table has in-frame clones only and misses some. The table lists just over 14,000 clones, about three quarters of them singletons, with 25% to 30% in the top ten. The sequencing sample was made of peripheral blood mononuclear cells (PBMCs). The receptors were sampled from a man younger than 35.

The chain uses TRBV11-2 and TRBJ1-2; 9 nucleotides match TRBD1. The CDR3 spans 17 residues. From germline, CDR1 is SGHAT and CDR2 FQNNGV. Trimming cost V 5 bases and J 5 bases; bases outside gene matches: 15. CDR3 in amino acids: CASSHRDRVGEGYGYTF. CDR3 sequence (DNA): TGTGCCAGCAGCCATCGGGACAGGGTAGGGGAAGGGTATGGCTACACCTTC.

The chain joins TRBV7-8 to TRBJ2-2; D might be TRBD2 (6 bases). Between the trimmed V and J ends, which lost 1 base and 5 bases, there was a span of 8 bases. CDR3 size: 14 residues. Per the germline V gene, CDR1 is SGHVS and CDR2 is FQNEAQ. CDR3 amino acids: CASSLVGGTGELFF. CDR3 DNA sequence: TGTGCCAGCAGCTTAGTTGGGGGGACCGGGGAGCTGTTTTTT.

This chain connects TRBV28 to TRBJ2-2, with D perhaps TRBD1 (6 bases). The CDR3 runs to 16 residues. Germline V gives CDR1 MDHEN, CDR2 SYDVKM. CDR3 in DNA: TGTGCTGCCAGTGTTACAGGGTTGGCGAACACCGGGGAGCTGTTTTTT. It codes for CAASVTGLANTGELFF.

V and J are TRBV5-1 and TRBJ2-3; TRBD2 aligns across 15 bases. The CDR3 extends over 17 amino acids. Trimming cost V 0 bases and J 3 bases; bases outside gene matches: 2. Germline V gives CDR1 SGHRS, CDR2 YFSETQ. The chain's CDR3 is CASSLGTSGGATDTQYF. The CDR3 coding sequence is TGCGCCAGCAGCTTGGGGACTAGCGGGGGGGCGACAGATACGCAGTATTTT.

The rearrangement joins TRBV6-6 to TRBJ2-7, with 10 bases fitting TRBD1. V was clipped by 8 bases and J by 3 bases; unmatched bases: 1. This CDR3 contains 12 residues. Germline values: CDR1 MNHNY, CDR2 SVGAGI (reference sequence). DNA for the CDR3: TGTGCCAGCGGGGACAGGGGCTACGAGCAGTACTTC. Translation gives CASGDRGYEQYF.

The rearrangement uses TRBV11-3 and TRBJ2-5, with D possibly being TRBD2 (5 bases). This CDR3 is built from 14 residues. The germline V and J ends were trimmed by 3 bases and 6 bases, with 14 bases remaining between them. Germline lookup yields CDR1 SGHNT and CDR2 YENEEA. The CDR3 DNA follows: TGTGCCAGCAGCTTCCAGGTTGGGAGTAAGACCCAGTACTTC. It translates to CASSFQVGSKTQYF.

The chain carries TRBV7-9 and TRBJ2-6, with 7 positions matching TRBD1. J was trimmed by 2 bases and V by 3 bases; bases with no gene match: 4. The CDR3 runs 16 residues. Germline V CDR1 and CDR2: SEHNR, FQNEAQ (reference sequence). For the CDR3, the DNA is TGTGCCAGCAGCTTGACAGGGATACCTGGGGCCAACGTCCTGACTTTC. It translates to CASSLTGIPGANVLTF.

The V call is TRBV27, the J call TRBJ2-7; 9 nucleotides match TRBD1. The CDR3 loop spans 15 amino acids. The germline V gene encodes CDR1 MNHEY and CDR2 SMNVEV (reference sequence). V was pared by 4 bases and J by 3 bases, with 7 bases of the junction left unmatched. The CDR3, as DNA: TGTGCCAGCAGTTCTCCGGGACAGGGCCACTACGAGCAGTACTTC. Translating gives CASSSPGQGHYEQYF.

The genes are TRBV9 and TRBJ2-3; D is perhaps TRBD2 (6 bases). Trimming shortened V by 3 bases and J by 2 bases, and 13 bases separated the two germline ends. The CDR3 covers 15 residues. The germline gives CDR1 SGDLS, CDR2 YYNGEE. The DNA of the CDR3 is TGTGCCAGCAGCGAAGGACTACTGTACACAGATACGCAGTATTTT. Residues: CASSEGLLYTDTQYF.

V usage is TRBV19 and J usage is TRBJ2-1; the D is unclear. The CDR3 extends over 16 amino acids. Germline-derived CDR1 and CDR2 are LNHDA and SQIVND (reference sequence). Trimming cost V 3 bases and J 0 bases, with 12 bases left between them. The CDR3 region has the DNA TGTGCCAGTAGTATGCTCAGGTCGAGCTCCTACAATGAGCAGTTCTTC. Translating it yields CASSMLRSSSYNEQFF.

This clone occurred once. The chain couples TRBV5-1 to TRBJ2-7; D may be TRBD2 (7 bases). There are 15 residues in the CDR3. Trimming removed 2 bases from V and 1 base from J, with 13 bases in between. In germline, CDR1 is SGHRS, CDR2 YFSETQ. The CDR3 reads CASSFGGGQSYEQYF. CDR3 nucleotide sequence: TGCGCCAGCAGCTTCGGCGGGGGCCAATCCTACGAGCAGTACTTC.

J is TRBJ2-7 and V is TRBV7-2; 7 bases align to TRBD1. Per the germline V gene, CDR1 is SGHTA and CDR2 is FQGNSA. The CDR3 is 15 residues long. V was clipped by 6 bases and J by 0 bases; unmatched bases: 8. Here the CDR3 DNA reads TGTGCCAGCAGGATAGGTGGGACAGCCTCCTACGAGCAGTACTTC. As protein: CASRIGGTASYEQYF.

This chain joins TRBV6-5 and TRBJ2-7; 12 bases agree with TRBD2. Trimming took 7 bases from V and 2 from J; bases not matched to a gene: 6. Germline CDR1 is MNHEY and CDR2 is SVGAGI. CDR3 length: 15 amino acids. In DNA, the CDR3 is TGTGCCAGCACTCGAAGGACTAGCGGGACCTACGAGCAGTACTTC. Encoded protein: CASTRRTSGTYEQYF.

The chain carries TRBV4-1 and TRBJ1-1; no definite D call. Germline-derived CDR1 and CDR2 are MGHRA and YSYEKL. Deletions cut 5 bases from V and 5 bases from J, with 12 bases between. The CDR3 has 13 amino acids. CDR3 region: CASSFTSGTEAFF. As DNA, the CDR3 is TGCGCCAGCAGCTTCACCTCGGGGACTGAAGCTTTCTTT.

This clone was seen more than once but under ten times. The V call is TRBV9, the J call TRBJ1-1; tentative D call: TRBD1 (5 bases). There are 15 residues in the CDR3. V lost 1 base and J 1 base, leaving 11 bases between the germline ends. Germline CDR1 SGDLS, CDR2 YYNGEE. CDR3 loop: CASSVTAGRNTEAFF. In DNA, the CDR3 is TGTGCCAGCAGCGTAACGGCAGGGAGGAACACTGAAGCTTTCTTT.

This clone was detected a few times. The chain links TRBV2 to TRBJ2-7, with D possibly matching TRBD1 (6 bases). V was cut by 5 bases and J by 4 bases, with 15 bases left in between. The length of the CDR3 is 14 residues. CDR1 is SNHLY and CDR2 is FYNNEI in the germline V gene. The CDR3 spells CASSRVLRGYEQYF. CDR3 in DNA: TGTGCCAGCAGTCGAGTTCTCAGGGGTTACGAGCAGTACTTC.

V and J are TRBV6-4 and TRBJ1-5, with 7 bases aligning to TRBD1. From germline, CDR1 is MRHNA and CDR2 SNTAGT. CDR3 length equals 18 residues. Losses at the gene ends were 4 bases for V and 9 bases for J; bases not matched to a gene: 21. Here the CDR3 DNA reads TGTGCCAGCAGTGCTTTCCGGGACAGTTGGTTCCACAGTTCGCCCCAGCATTTT. It encodes CASSAFRDSWFHSSPQHF.

This chain connects TRBV6-5 to TRBJ1-3, with D maybe TRBD1 (5 bases). With 2 bases removed from V and 0 bases from J, the gap between germline ends came to 11 bases. In germline, CDR1 is MNHEY, CDR2 SVGAGI. The CDR3 is 16 amino acids. CDR3 region: CASSYSYRFSGNTIYF. CDR3 in DNA: TGTGCCAGCAGTTACAGCTACAGGTTCTCTGGAAACACCATATATTTT.

V usage is TRBV29-1 and J usage is TRBJ2-7; weak D call: TRBD2 (5 bases). The V and J ends lost 1 base and 0 bases respectively, with 16 bases between them. This CDR3 has 16 residues. The V gene's germline CDR1 is SQVTM and CDR2 ANQGSEA. CDR3 sequence reads: CSVEGAFGGPSYEQYF. The CDR3 nucleotides are TGCAGCGTTGAAGGCGCCTTTGGAGGACCCTCCTACGAGCAGTACTTC.

The chain carries TRBV5-4 and TRBJ2-5; 10 bases align to TRBD1. V trimming: 0 bases; J trimming: 1 base; junction bases outside the gene matches: 0. CDR3 length equals 15 residues. Per the germline V gene, CDR1 is SGHNT and CDR2 is YYREEE (reference sequence). The CDR3 DNA reads as TGTGCCAGCAGCTTGGGACAGGGGGCCCAAGAGACCCAGTACTTC. Translated, it gives CASSLGQGAQETQYF.

The genes are TRBV11-2 and TRBJ1-4; 8 positions match TRBD1. The CDR3 sequence is 15 residues long. Germline lookup yields CDR1 SGHAT and CDR2 FQNNGV. The V gene end was trimmed by 1 base and the J gene end by 6 bases; junction bases not matched to a gene: 4. The CDR3 protein is CASSLVRGRDEKLFF. In DNA form, the CDR3 reads TGTGCCAGCAGCTTAGTCAGGGGGCGCGATGAAAAACTGTTTTTT.

The genes are TRBV7-6 and TRBJ1-3; TRBD1 might be the D (5 bases). Germline V gives CDR1 SGHVS, CDR2 FNYEAQ. This CDR3 has 15 amino acids. Trimming pared 5 bases from V and 4 bases from J, leaving 15 bases between. CDR3 sequence reads: CASSRRSGDGNTIYF. The CDR3 nucleotides read TGTGCCAGCAGCCGACGGTCCGGGGACGGAAACACCATATATTTT.

This clone was picked up a small number of times. The rearrangement joins TRBV6-6 to TRBJ1-2; D unresolved. The CDR3 contains 15 residues. In germline, CDR1 is MNHNY, CDR2 SVGAGI (reference sequence). V lost 0 bases, J lost 8 bases, and 16 bases lay in between. CDR3 sequence reads: CASSYSIARTLGYTF. The DNA of the CDR3 is TGTGCCAGCAGTTACTCGATAGCCAGAACTTTGGGCTACACCTTC.

This clone was counted only a few times. The genes are TRBV19 and TRBJ2-4, with D tentatively TRBD2 (5 bases). This CDR3 has 13 residues. Trimming left V 4 bases short and J 7 bases short, with 11 bases between. In germline, CDR1 is LNHDA, CDR2 SQIVND (reference sequence). This CDR3 is CASSTRARNIQYF. The CDR3 coding sequence is TGTGCCAGTAGTACGAGGGCGCGGAACATTCAGTACTTC.

V and J are TRBV4-1 and TRBJ1-5; 8 nucleotides agree with TRBD1. Germline V gene lookup returns CDR1 MGHRA and CDR2 YSYEKL. CDR3 length: 17 residues. Trimming removed 0 bases from V and 4 bases from J; junction bases left unmatched: 8. DNA of the CDR3: TGCGCCAGCAGCCAAGAAAGGGACAGGCCCCTAAATCAGCCCCAGCATTTT. This translates into CASSQERDRPLNQPQHF.

The chain recombines TRBV9 with TRBJ2-1; 10 bases fit TRBD2. CDR3 length: 17 amino acids. Unmatched junction bases numbered 9, after V lost 3 bases and J lost 3 bases. Germline V gene data show CDR1 as SGDLS and CDR2 as YYNGEE. The CDR3 is CASSGSPTSGDYNEQFF. In DNA form, the CDR3 reads TGTGCCAGCAGCGGATCACCTACTAGCGGGGACTACAATGAGCAGTTCTTC.

The gene calls are TRBV7-3 and TRBJ2-2; the D gene is possibly TRBD1 (6 bases). Germline V gene sequence: CDR1 SGHTA, CDR2 FQGTGA. Trimming took off 3 bases at V and 8 bases at J, with 10 bases between the two ends. The CDR3 is 13 residues long. In DNA, the CDR3 is TGTGCCAGCAGCTTTGGGGGCTCGGGGGAGCTGTTTTTT. Its protein is CASSFGGSGELFF.

The V gene is TRBV5-1, the J gene TRBJ1-1, with D possibly matching TRBD1 (6 bases). Trimming took 2 bases from V and 10 from J, leaving 15 bases between them. CDR1 SGHRS and CDR2 YFSETQ come from the germline V gene. The CDR3 spans 13 residues. The CDR3 is CASSLQGFGGAFF. For the CDR3, the DNA is TGCGCCAGCAGCTTACAGGGTTTTGGGGGAGCTTTCTTT.

A few counts support this clone. The chain links TRBV28 to TRBJ1-1; D gene unclear. Germline loops: CDR1 MDHEN, CDR2 SYDVKM. The V gene lost 2 bases and the J gene lost 4 bases, with 17 bases spanning the gap. CDR3 length equals 16 residues. The CDR3 DNA follows: TGTGCCAGCAGTTTAGATCCTTCAGGCGCGTCCACTGAAGCTTTCTTT. The encoded protein is CASSLDPSGASTEAFF.

J is TRBJ2-2 and V is TRBV7-2, with no clear D. Germline V gene sequence: CDR1 SGHTA, CDR2 FQGNSA. This CDR3 is built from 13 residues. With 9 bases removed from V and 7 bases from J, the gap between germline ends came to 15 bases. In DNA form, the CDR3 reads TGTGCCAGTTGGTTTGGTCCCAGCGGGGAGCTGTTTTTT. Translating it yields CASWFGPSGELFF. The full variable domain, completed using reference TRBV7-2 and TRBJ2-2, is GAGVSQSPSNKVTEKGKDVELRCDPISGHTALYWYRQSLGQGLEFLIYFQGNSAPDKSGLPSDRFSAERTGGSVSTLTIQRTQQEDSAVYLCASWFGPSGELFFGEGSRLTVL.